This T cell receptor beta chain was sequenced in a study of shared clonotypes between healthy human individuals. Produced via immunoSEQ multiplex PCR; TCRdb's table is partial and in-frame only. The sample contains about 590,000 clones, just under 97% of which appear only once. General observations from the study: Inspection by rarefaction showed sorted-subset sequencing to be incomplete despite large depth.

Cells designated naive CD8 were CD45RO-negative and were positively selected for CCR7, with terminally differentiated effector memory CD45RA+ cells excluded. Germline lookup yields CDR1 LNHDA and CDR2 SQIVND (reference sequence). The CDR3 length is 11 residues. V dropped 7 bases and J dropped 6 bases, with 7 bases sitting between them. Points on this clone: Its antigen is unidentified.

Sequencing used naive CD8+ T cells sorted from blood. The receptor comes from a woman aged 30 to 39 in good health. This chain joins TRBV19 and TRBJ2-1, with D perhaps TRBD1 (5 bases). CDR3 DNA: TGTGCCAGTATCCAGGGCAATGAGCAGTTCTTC. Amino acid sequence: CASIQGNEQFF.